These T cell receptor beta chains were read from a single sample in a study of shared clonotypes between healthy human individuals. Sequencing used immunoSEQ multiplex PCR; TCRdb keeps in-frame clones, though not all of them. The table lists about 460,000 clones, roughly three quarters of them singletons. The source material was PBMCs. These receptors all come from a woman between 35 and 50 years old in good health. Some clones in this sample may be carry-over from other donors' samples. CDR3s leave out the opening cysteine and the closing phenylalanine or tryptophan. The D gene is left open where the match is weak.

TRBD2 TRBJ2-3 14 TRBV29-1 SVEGPSGTDADTQY
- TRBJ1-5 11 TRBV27 ASSLSGYQPQH
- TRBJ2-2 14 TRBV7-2 ASSTRQKANTGELF
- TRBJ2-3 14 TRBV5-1 ASSLVGGEGTDTQY
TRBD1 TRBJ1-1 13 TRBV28 ASRLQGAQNTEAF
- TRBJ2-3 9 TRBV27 ASSTQDTQY
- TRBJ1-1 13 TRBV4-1 ASSRVGAAFTEAF
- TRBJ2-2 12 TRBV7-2 ASSLDYGTGELF
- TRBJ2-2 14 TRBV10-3 AISRNRDKDTGELF
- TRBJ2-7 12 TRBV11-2 ASSFQQEAYEQY
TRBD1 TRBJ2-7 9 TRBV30 AGDRSYEQY
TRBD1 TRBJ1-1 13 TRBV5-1 ASSTGQGANTEAF
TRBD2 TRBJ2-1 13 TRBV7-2 ASSISGTSVIEQF
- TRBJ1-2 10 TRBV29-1 SVEDLLSGYT
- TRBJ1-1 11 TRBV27 ASSLNRATEAF
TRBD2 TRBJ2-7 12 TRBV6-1 ASSELGLRGEQY
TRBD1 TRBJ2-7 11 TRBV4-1 ASSQVPQGKQY
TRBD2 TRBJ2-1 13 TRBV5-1 ASSFGGRGVDEQF
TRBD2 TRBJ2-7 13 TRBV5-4 ASSLGLAASYEQY
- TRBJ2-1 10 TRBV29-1 SGGDNDNEQF
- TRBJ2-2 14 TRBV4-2 ASSQGSAPNTGELF
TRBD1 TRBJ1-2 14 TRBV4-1 ASSQFWTGVNYGYT
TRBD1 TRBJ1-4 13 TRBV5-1 ASSGEGQAGEKLF
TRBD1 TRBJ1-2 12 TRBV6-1 ASSETTGAYGYT
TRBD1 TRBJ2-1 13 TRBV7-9 ASSLGQGAYNEQF
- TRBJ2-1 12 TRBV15 ATSRNREDNEQF
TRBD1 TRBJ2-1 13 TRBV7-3 ASSPWTGGTDEQF
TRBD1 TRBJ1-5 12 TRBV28 ASLSGTVHQPQH
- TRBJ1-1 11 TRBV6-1 ASSEYLNTEAF
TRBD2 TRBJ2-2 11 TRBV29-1 SGSGWNTGELF
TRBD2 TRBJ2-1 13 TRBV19 ASSISTSGRGEQF
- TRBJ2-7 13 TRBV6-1 ASSEYRDTSYEQY
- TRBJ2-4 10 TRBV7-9 ASSSLSNIQY
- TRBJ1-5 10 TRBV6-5 ASSTLHGPQH
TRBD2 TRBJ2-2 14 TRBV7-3 ASSLQFTSVAGELF
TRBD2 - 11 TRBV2 ASRAGASYEQY
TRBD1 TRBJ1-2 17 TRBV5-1 ASSLEWGTGPPANYGYT
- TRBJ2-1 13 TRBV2 ASSEIGGSYNEQF
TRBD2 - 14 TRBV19 ASSIVRSGRGNEQF
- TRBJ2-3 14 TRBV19 ASSPATGFSTDTQY
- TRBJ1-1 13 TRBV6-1 ASRRPTSGSTEAF
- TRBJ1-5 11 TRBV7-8 ASTIDGNQPQH
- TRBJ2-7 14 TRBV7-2 ASSTGPLGNSYEQY
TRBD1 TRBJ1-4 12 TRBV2 ASSARDRAVKLF
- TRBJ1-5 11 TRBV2 ASSGQSNQPQH
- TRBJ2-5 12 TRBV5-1 ASSLAGQIETQY
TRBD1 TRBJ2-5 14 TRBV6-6 ASSPPTGTGKETQY
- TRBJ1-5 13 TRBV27 ASSLSWRVGQPQH
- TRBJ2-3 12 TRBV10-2 ASSEFAATDTQY
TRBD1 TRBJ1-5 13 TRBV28 ASSLAGGSNQPQH
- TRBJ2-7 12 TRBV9 ASSVADSSYEQY
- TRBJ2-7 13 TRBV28 ASSALDRHPYEQY
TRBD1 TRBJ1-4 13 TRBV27 ASSLDRAGNEKLF